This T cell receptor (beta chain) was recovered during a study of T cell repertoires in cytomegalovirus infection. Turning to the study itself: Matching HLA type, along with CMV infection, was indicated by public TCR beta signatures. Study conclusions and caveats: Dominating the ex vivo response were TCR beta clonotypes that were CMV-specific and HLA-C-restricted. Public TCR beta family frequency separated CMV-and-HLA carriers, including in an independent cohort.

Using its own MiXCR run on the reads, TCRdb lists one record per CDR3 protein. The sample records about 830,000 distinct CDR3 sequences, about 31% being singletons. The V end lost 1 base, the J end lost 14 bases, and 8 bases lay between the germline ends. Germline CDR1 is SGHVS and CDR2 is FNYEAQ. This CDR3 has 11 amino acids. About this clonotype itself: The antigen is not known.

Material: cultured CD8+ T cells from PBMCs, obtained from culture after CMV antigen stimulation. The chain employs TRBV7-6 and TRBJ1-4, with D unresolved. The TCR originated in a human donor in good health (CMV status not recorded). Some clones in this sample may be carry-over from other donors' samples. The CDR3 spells CASSLGFSLFF. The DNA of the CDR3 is TGTGCCAGCAGCTTAGGGTTTAGTCTGTTTTTT.